This T cell receptor beta chain was retrieved from a study of blood T cells in healthy people across ages. Overall study context: Template switching recovered approximately one barcoded beta molecule for every two T cells.

The CDR3 extends over 15 amino acids. V was cut by 5 bases and J by 6 bases, with 19 bases left in between. Germline assignment: CDR1 SGHTA and CDR2 FQGNSA. Overall study results and limits: Expanded clonotype shifts may have been confounded, as the donors had an unknown CMV status.

A second PCR of roughly 7 to 11 cycles used a sample-barcoded 5' primer and a J-beta primer mix. TCRdb analysed the 5' RACE reads with MiXCR anew, one entry per CDR3 protein. Among some 890,000 distinct CDR3 sequences listed, 29% were seen once. Details on this clonotype: Antigen specificity is unknown.

The sample was also reused in another study, on T cells of mothers and their children. Turning to that study: Clones that were microchimeric and persistent were not detected among T cells.

J is TRBJ1-2 and V is TRBV7-2; TRBD1 is a possible D gene (5 bases). Specimen: blood. The receptor comes from a woman aged 40 to 50 in good health. CDR3 DNA: TGTGCCAGCAGCCGCGCCGTGGGGGAGGGCCATGGCTACACCTTC. It codes for CASSRAVGEGHGYTF.